The sequence of this T cell receptor beta chain was determined in a study of T cells in Graves' hyperthyroidism and ophthalmopathy. Study-wide context: The authors collected peripheral blood at initial diagnosis, before any treatment. Study results and caveats: Most expanded thyroid clonotypes above 0.001 recurred in blood.

Each patient was aged 18 to 65 and had newly diagnosed hyperthyroidism of under 2 months' duration. The source material, RNA transcripts, was used to amplify TCR beta CDR3 regions. Using the HTBI primer set, a first-round RT-PCR was run on the TCR CDR3. A single record per CDR3 protein comes from TCRdb applying MiXCR to the multiplex PCR reads. The sample lists some 360,000 distinct CDR3 sequences; approximately 13% were seen once. There are many counts of this clonotype. Its antigen is not known. The TCR was taken from a woman aged 60-75 years with Graves' hyperthyroidism. Sequencing was carried out using blood.

CDR3 in DNA: TGCGCCAGCAGCTTGGGGACAGGGGGCACTGAAGCTTTCTTT. Translated, it gives CASSLGTGGTEAFF. The V call is TRBV5-1, the J call TRBJ1-1, with 10 bases that match TRBD1. V was clipped by 0 bases and J by 4 bases; unmatched bases: 0. The CDR3 is made up of 14 amino acids. Per the germline V gene, CDR1 is SGHRS and CDR2 is YFSETQ.